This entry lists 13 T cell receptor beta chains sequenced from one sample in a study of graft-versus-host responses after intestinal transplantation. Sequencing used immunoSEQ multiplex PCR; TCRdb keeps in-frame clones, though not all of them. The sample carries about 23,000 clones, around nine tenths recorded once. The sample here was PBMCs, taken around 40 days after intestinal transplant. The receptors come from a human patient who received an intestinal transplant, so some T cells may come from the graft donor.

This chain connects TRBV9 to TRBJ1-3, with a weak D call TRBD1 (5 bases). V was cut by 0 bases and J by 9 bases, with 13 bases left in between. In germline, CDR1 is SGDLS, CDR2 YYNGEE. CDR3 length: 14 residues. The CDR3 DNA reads TGTGCCAGCAGCGTAGTTGGAGGTACAGGCACCATATATTTT. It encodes CASSVVGGTGTIYF. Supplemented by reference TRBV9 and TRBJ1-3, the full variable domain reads DSGVTQTPKHLITATGQRVTLRCSPRSGDLSVYWYQQSLDQGLQFLIQYYNGEERAKGNILERFSAQQFPDLHSELNLSSLELGDSALYFCASSVVGGTGTIYFGEGSWLTVV.

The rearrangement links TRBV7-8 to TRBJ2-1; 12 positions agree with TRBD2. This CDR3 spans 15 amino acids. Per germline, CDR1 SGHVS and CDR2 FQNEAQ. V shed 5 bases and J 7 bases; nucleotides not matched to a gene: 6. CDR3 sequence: CASSPRTSGINEQFF. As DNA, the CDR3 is TGTGCCAGCAGCCCTAGGACTAGCGGGATTAATGAGCAGTTCTTC.

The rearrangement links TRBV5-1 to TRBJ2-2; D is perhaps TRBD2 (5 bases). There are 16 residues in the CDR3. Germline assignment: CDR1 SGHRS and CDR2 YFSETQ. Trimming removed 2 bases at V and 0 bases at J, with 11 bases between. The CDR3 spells CASSFLADPNTGELFF. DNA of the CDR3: TGCGCCAGCAGCTTTCTAGCAGATCCGAACACCGGGGAGCTGTTTTTT. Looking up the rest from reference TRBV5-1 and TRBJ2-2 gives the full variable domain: KAGVTQTPRYLIKTRGQQVTLSCSPISGHRSVSWYQQTPGQGLQFLFEYFSETQRNKGNFPGRFSGRQFSNSRSEMNVSTLELGDSALYLCASSFLADPNTGELFFGEGSRLTVL.

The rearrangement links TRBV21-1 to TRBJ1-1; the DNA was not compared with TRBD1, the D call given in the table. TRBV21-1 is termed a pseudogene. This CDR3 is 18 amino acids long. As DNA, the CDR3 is TGTGCCAGCAGCAAAAACCCAGGGGGTAGCTGCGAACACACTGAAGCTTTCTTT. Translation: CASSKNPGGSCEHTEAFF.

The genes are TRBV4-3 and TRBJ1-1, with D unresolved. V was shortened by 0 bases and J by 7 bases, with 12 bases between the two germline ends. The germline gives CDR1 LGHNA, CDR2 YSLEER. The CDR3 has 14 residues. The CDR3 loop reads CASSQEEASIEAFF. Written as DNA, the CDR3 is TGCGCCAGCAGCCAAGAGGAGGCGTCGATTGAAGCTTTCTTT.

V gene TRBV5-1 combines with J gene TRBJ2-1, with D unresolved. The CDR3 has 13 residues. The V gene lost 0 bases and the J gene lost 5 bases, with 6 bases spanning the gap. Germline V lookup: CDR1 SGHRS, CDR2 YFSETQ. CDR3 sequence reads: CASSLVYNNEQFF. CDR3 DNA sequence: TGCGCCAGCAGCTTGGTATATAACAATGAGCAGTTCTTC. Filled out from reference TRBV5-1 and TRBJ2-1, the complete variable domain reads KAGVTQTPRYLIKTRGQQVTLSCSPISGHRSVSWYQQTPGQGLQFLFEYFSETQRNKGNFPGRFSGRQFSNSRSEMNVSTLELGDSALYLCASSLVYNNEQFFGPGTRLTVL.

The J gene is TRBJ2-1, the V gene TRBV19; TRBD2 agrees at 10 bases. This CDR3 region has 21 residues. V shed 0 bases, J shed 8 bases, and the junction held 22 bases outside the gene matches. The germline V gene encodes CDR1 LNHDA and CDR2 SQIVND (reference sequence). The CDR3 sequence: CASSIDLLFGDSSGSGDEQFF. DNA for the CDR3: TGTGCCAGTAGTATAGATTTACTTTTTGGAGATTCTAGCGGGAGCGGGGATGAGCAGTTCTTC.

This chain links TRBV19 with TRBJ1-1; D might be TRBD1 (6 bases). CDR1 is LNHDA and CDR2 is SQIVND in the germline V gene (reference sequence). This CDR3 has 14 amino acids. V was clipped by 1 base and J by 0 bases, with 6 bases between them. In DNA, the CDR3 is TGTGCCAGTAGTATAGGACAGGTGAACACTGAAGCTTTCTTT. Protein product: CASSIGQVNTEAFF.

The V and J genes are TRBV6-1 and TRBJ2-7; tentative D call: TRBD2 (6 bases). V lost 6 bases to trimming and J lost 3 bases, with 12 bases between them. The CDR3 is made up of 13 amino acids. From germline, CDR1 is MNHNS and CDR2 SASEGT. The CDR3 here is CASSPDGSYEQYF. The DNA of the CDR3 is TGTGCCAGCAGCCCGGACGGGAGCTACGAGCAGTACTTC.

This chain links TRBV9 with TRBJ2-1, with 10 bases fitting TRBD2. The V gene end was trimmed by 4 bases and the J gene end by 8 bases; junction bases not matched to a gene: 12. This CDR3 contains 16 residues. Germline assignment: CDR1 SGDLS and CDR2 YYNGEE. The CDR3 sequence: CASSSSAGGPRDEQFF. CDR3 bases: TGTGCCAGCAGCTCGTCAGCGGGAGGGCCCCGAGATGAGCAGTTCTTC.

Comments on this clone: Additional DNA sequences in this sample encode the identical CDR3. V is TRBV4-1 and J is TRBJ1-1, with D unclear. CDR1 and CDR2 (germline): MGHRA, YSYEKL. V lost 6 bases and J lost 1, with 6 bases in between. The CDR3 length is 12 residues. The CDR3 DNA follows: TGCGCCAGCAGTCGACAGAACACTGAAGCTTTCTTT. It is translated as CASSRQNTEAFF.

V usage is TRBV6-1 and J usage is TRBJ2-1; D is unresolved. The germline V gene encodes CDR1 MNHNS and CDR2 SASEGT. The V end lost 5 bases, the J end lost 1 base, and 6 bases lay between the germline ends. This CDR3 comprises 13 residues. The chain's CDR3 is CASSTASYNEQFF. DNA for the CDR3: TGTGCCAGCAGTACAGCGTCCTACAATGAGCAGTTCTTC.

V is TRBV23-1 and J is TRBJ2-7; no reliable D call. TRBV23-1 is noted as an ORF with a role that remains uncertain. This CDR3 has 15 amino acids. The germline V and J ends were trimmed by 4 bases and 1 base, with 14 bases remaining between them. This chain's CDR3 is CASSLDRTVSYEQYF. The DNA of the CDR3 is TGCGCCAGCAGTCTAGACCGCACGGTATCCTACGAGCAGTACTTC.